Presented here are 21 T cell receptor beta chains from one specimen sequenced in a study of PD-1 blockade in classical Hodgkin lymphoma. Sequencing was performed with immunoSEQ multiplex PCR; in TCRdb, only in-frame clones are kept and a portion is missing. Among some 63,000 clones listed, roughly 90% were seen once. All patients relapsed after autologous stem cell transplantation, and brentuximab vedotin exposure varied. The sequenced sample was peripheral blood mononuclear cells (PBMCs), obtained at baseline. The source of these receptors is a human donor with classical Hodgkin lymphoma.

Within the sample, this clone is medium-sized. This may come from a read error, since a much larger clone is one base off. This sample includes further DNA sequences coding for the same CDR3. This rearrangement joins TRBV28 to TRBJ2-1; 7 bases fit TRBD2. This CDR3 spans 17 amino acids. V trimming: 0 bases; J trimming: 0 bases; junction bases outside the gene matches: 5. Germline V gene lookup returns CDR1 MDHEN and CDR2 SYDVKM. The CDR3 DNA reads TGTGCCAGCAGTTTATGGGCTAGCGGTAGCTCCTACAATGAGCAGTTCTTC. Its protein product is CASSLWASGSSYNEQFF. The whole variable domain, remainder taken from reference TRBV28 and TRBJ2-1, is DVKVTQSSRYLVKRTGEKVFLECVQDMDHENMFWYRQDPGLGLRLIYFSYDVKMKEKGDIPEGYSVSREKKERFSLILESASTNQTSMYLCASSLWASGSSYNEQFFGPGTRLTVL.

This chain links TRBV30 with TRBJ1-1; D ambiguous. The CDR3 sequence is 13 residues long. Germline CDR1 reads GTSNPN; CDR2 reads SVGIG (reference sequence). V lost 0 bases and J 3 bases, leaving 8 bases between the germline ends. CDR3 in amino acids: CAWSVGGDTEAFF. The CDR3 DNA follows: TGTGCCTGGAGTGTAGGCGGAGACACTGAAGCTTTCTTT. Together with reference TRBV30 and TRBJ1-1, the CDR3 gives the full variable domain: SQTIHQWPATLVQPVGSPLSLECTVEGTSNPNLYWYRQAAGRGLQLLFYSVGIGQISSEVPQNLSASRPQDRQFILSSKKLLLSDSGFYLCAWSVGGDTEAFFGQGTRLTVV.

This chain connects TRBV4-2 to TRBJ2-7; 13 positions agree with TRBD2. Germline V gene data show CDR1 as LGHNA and CDR2 as YNFKEQ. Trimming took 3 bases from V and 2 from J; bases not matched to a gene: 7. This CDR3 has 17 amino acids. The CDR3 DNA reads TGTGCCAGCAGCCAGTCGACTAGCGGGGGGACCACCTACGAGCAGTACTTC. Translating gives CASSQSTSGGTTYEQYF.

With respect to this clone: The sample has other DNA sequences that encode this CDR3 too. The rearrangement uses TRBV18 and TRBJ2-7, with unresolved D. V was cut by 3 bases and J by 1 base, with 7 bases left in between. The V gene's germline CDR1 is KGHSH and CDR2 LQKENI. The CDR3 is 13 amino acids. The CDR3 loop reads CASSPGLSYEQYF. In DNA, the CDR3 is TGTGCCAGCTCACCCGGTTTATCCTACGAGCAGTACTTC.

The chain is built from TRBV6-1 and TRBJ1-2; weak D call: TRBD1 (5 bases). The germline gives CDR1 MNHNS, CDR2 SASEGT. The CDR3 sequence is 16 residues long. Trimming stripped 0 bases from V and 7 bases from J, with 18 bases between. In DNA form, the CDR3 reads TGTGCCAGCAGTGAAGCGCGAAGGGGCGCCTGGCTTGGCTACACCTTC. The encoded protein is CASSEARRGAWLGYTF.

The CDR3: CASSWDHLGANEQFF. CDR3 coding DNA: TGTGCCAGCAGTTGGGACCACCTGGGGGCCAATGAGCAGTTCTTC. The V gene is TRBV27, the J gene TRBJ2-1, with D possibly TRBD1 on 6 matching bases. With 4 bases removed from V and 6 bases from J, the gap between germline ends came to 16 bases. Germline V lookup: CDR1 MNHEY, CDR2 SMNVEV (reference sequence). The CDR3 covers 15 residues.

DNA for the CDR3: TGTGCCAGCAGTGACCGCAGAGGAGAACGGATAGCGGGACTTCACACCGGGGAGCTGTTTTTT. Amino acids: CASSDRRGERIAGLHTGELFF. The chain recombines TRBV6-4 with TRBJ2-2; TRBD2 aligns across 8 bases. Germline CDR1 and CDR2: MRHNA and SNTAGT. The CDR3 is 21 amino acids. V shed 2 bases, J shed 3 bases, and the junction held 20 bases outside the gene matches.

V usage is TRBV13 and J usage is TRBJ2-7, with D uncertain. V lost 4 bases and J 2 bases, leaving 6 bases between the germline ends. Looked up from germline, CDR1 is PRHDT and CDR2 is FYEKMQ (reference sequence). This CDR3 is 12 amino acids long. The CDR3 loop reads CASSSSPYEQYF. The CDR3 DNA is TGTGCCAGCAGCTCTTCCCCCTACGAGCAGTACTTC.

Only one count was recorded for this clone. The chain uses TRBV9 and TRBJ2-7; 11 bases are shared with TRBD1. Germline V gene lookup returns CDR1 SGDLS and CDR2 YYNGEE. J was trimmed by 5 bases and V by 1 base; bases with no gene match: 5. The length of the CDR3 is 15 residues. CDR3 sequence reads: CASSVTPGQGDEQYF. The CDR3 DNA reads TGTGCCAGCAGCGTAACCCCGGGACAGGGGGACGAGCAGTACTTC.

J is TRBJ2-6 and V is TRBV29-1, with a possible D match to TRBD2 (5 bases). From germline, CDR1 is SQVTM and CDR2 ANQGSEA. Trimming removed 5 bases from V and 0 bases from J, with 8 bases in between. The CDR3 has 14 amino acids. CDR3 sequence: CSVLGLSGANVLTF. The CDR3 nucleotides are TGCAGCGTTTTAGGACTCTCTGGGGCCAACGTCCTGACTTTC.

The rearrangement uses TRBV28 and TRBJ1-2, with 7 bases fitting TRBD1. The CDR3 spans 12 residues. Germline lookup yields CDR1 MDHEN and CDR2 SYDVKM. V shed 8 bases, J shed 6 bases, and the junction held 6 bases outside the gene matches. CDR3 coding DNA: TGTGCCAGCCAAACAGGGGTTGATGGCTACACCTTC. This codes for CASQTGVDGYTF.

V is TRBV2 and J is TRBJ1-1; no reliable D call. Germline V lookup: CDR1 SNHLY, CDR2 FYNNEI. The CDR3 has 13 amino acids. The V end lost 5 bases, the J end lost 4 bases, and 11 bases lay between the germline ends. This CDR3 reads CASSREGGTEAFF. The CDR3 DNA reads as TGTGCCAGCAGTAGGGAAGGAGGCACTGAAGCTTTCTTT.

Comment on this clone: At one end, the junction sequence differs from germline, possibly due to a read error. The V gene is TRBV4-2, the J gene TRBJ1-1, with D uncertain. This CDR3 has 14 residues. Germline lookup yields CDR1 LGHNA and CDR2 YNFKEQ. The CDR3 DNA sequence: TGTGCCAGCAGCCTCGACATAGTGAACACTGAAGCTTTATTT. This sequence encodes CASSLDIVNTEALF.

The V call is TRBV6-5, the J call TRBJ2-2; D not certain. The CDR3 is 11 amino acids. CDR1 is MNHEY, CDR2 SVGAGI, per germline. Trimming left V 6 bases short and J 4 bases short, with 3 bases between. The CDR3 is CASRSTGELFF. CDR3 DNA: TGTGCCAGCAGGAGCACCGGGGAGCTGTTTTTT.

In this sample, this clone is medium-sized. The J gene is TRBJ2-5, the V gene TRBV4-1, with D unclear. This CDR3 region has 14 residues. The V end lost 0 bases, the J end lost 5 bases, and 10 bases lay between the germline ends. Germline CDR1 is MGHRA and CDR2 is YSYEKL. DNA of the CDR3: TGCGCCAGCAGCCAAGAAGGGCTGGCGGAGACCCAGTACTTC. Encoded protein: CASSQEGLAETQYF.

The chain has TRBV5-1 and TRBJ2-1; D possibly corresponds to TRBD2 (5 bases). Germline CDR1 SGHRS, CDR2 YFSETQ. CDR3 length equals 14 residues. V was trimmed by 4 bases and J by 1 base, leaving 9 bases between them. CDR3 sequence reads: CASSPGISYNEQFF. The CDR3 nucleotides read TGCGCCAGCAGCCCCGGGATTTCCTACAATGAGCAGTTCTTC.

The rearrangement links TRBV6-6 to TRBJ2-3; 11 nucleotides agree with TRBD1. Germline loops: CDR1 MNHNY, CDR2 SVGAGI (reference sequence). V was pared by 7 bases and J by 10 bases, with 16 bases of the junction left unmatched. The CDR3 consists of 16 residues. CDR3 in amino acids: CASTPPGQGGLNAQYF. CDR3 sequence (DNA): TGTGCCAGCACTCCTCCGGGACAGGGGGGTCTTAACGCGCAGTATTTT.

The V call is TRBV13, the J call TRBJ1-1, with D unresolved. CDR1 and CDR2 (germline): PRHDT, FYEKMQ (reference sequence). The CDR3 runs to 13 residues. V lost 6 bases to trimming and J lost 0 bases, with 8 bases between them. The CDR3 loop is CASRVSLNTEAFF. The CDR3 DNA reads TGTGCCAGCAGGGTTAGCCTGAACACTGAAGCTTTCTTT.

J is TRBJ2-7 and V is TRBV11-2; 14 positions match TRBD2. J gave up 5 bases and V 5 bases, and 2 bases lay outside the gene matches. The CDR3 length is 14 residues. Looked up from germline, CDR1 is SGHAT and CDR2 is FQNNGV. The CDR3 protein is CASSAGLAGDEQYF. CDR3 in DNA: TGTGCCAGCAGCGCGGGACTAGCGGGAGACGAGCAGTACTTC. Based on the CDR3 plus reference TRBV11-2 and TRBJ2-7, the full variable domain is EAGVAQSPRYKIIEKRQSVAFWCNPISGHATLYWYQQILGQGPKLLIQFQNNGVVDDSQLPKDRFSAERLKGVDSTLKIQPAKLEDSAVYLCASSAGLAGDEQYFGPGTRLTVT.

The V and J genes are TRBV4-1 and TRBJ1-4; D possibly corresponds to TRBD1 (6 bases). V was clipped by 1 base and J by 8 bases, with 26 bases between them. This CDR3 is built from 19 residues. Germline CDR1 MGHRA, CDR2 YSYEKL. CDR3 loop: CASSQGQGKVAQGGEKLFF. CDR3 coding DNA: TGCGCCAGCAGCCAAGGGCAGGGGAAGGTGGCCCAAGGTGGGGAAAAACTGTTTTTT.

This sequence joins TRBV7-2 and TRBJ2-3, with D perhaps matching TRBD1 or TRBD2 (6 bases each). Germline V gene sequence: CDR1 SGHTA, CDR2 FQGNSA. CDR3 size: 16 residues. V was clipped by 2 bases and J by 4 bases, with 16 bases between them. CDR3 loop: CASSLRAKGEADTQYF. In DNA form, the CDR3 reads TGTGCCAGCAGCTTACGGGCCAAGGGGGAGGCAGATACGCAGTATTTT.